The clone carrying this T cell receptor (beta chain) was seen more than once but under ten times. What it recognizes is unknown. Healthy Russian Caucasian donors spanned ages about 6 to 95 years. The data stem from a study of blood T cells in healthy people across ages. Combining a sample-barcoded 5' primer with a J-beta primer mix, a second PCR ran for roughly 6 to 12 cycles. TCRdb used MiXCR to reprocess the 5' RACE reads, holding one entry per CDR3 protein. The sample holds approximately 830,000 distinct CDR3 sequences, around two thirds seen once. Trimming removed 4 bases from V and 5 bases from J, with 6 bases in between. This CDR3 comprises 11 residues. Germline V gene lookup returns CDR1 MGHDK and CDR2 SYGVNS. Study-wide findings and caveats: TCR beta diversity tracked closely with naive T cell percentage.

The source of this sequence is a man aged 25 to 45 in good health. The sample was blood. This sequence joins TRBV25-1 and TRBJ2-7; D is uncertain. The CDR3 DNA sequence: TGTGCCAGCAGTGGGATCGACGAGCAGTACTTC. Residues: CASSGIDEQYF.